This T cell receptor beta chain was retrieved from a study of T-cell reconstitution after alpha-beta-depleted transplantation in children. The CDR3 extends over 15 amino acids. CDR1 is KGHSH and CDR2 is LQKENI in the germline V gene. The V and J ends lost 4 bases and 2 bases, in that order; junction bases with no gene match: 5. Using unique molecular identifiers, the investigators prepared the TCRbeta library. MiXCR was run by TCRdb on the PCR reads, yielding one entry per CDR3 protein. Of approximately 150,000 distinct CDR3 sequences listed, 8.8% were seen once; the top ten hold around a sixth. Study-wide points: Two months or so post-transplant, alpha-beta T cells reportedly derived from several hundred expanded graft clones.

On this clonotype: What it binds is unknown.

The chain uses TRBV18 and TRBJ2-7; TRBD2 aligns across 10 bases. This TCR derives from a female patient aged 2-9 years who had a stem cell transplant for congenital amegakaryocytic thrombocytopenia, so the T cells may come from the graft donor. The material was PBMCs, mostly from graft donor cells, obtained 180 days after TCRalphabeta/CD19-depleted stem cell transplant. The CDR3 bases are TGTGCCAGCTCACACGGACTAGCGGAAACCTACGAGCAGTACTTC. It specifies CASSHGLAETYEQYF.